This is a list of T cell receptor beta chains from one sample in a study of blood T cells in healthy people across ages. TCRdb recomputed calls from the 5' RACE reads with MiXCR, one row per CDR3 protein. The sample has roughly 1,800,000 distinct CDR3 sequences; around half are singletons. Specimen: blood. The receptors derive from a woman between 40 and 50 years old in good health. The conserved cysteine and the conserved F or W are not part of the CDR3 here.

TRBJ2-7 | TRBV6-1 | ASGQVIYEQY
TRBJ2-7 | TRBV4-2 | ASSQDRQLEQY
TRBJ1-2 | TRBV12-3/TRBV12-4 | ASSYAGVINYGYT
. | TRBV10-1 | ASSALLAFGDEQY
TRBJ2-4 | TRBV7-2 | ASRIAGAKDERY
TRBJ2-3 | TRBV12-3/TRBV12-4 | ASRTRREGTDTQY
. | TRBV12-3/TRBV12-4 | ASSPGAGKETQY
TRBJ1-2 | TRBV6-1 | ASRVRRVGPYGYT
. | TRBV7-6 | ASSPSPGGSDEQY
TRBJ2-3 | TRBV4-2 | ASSHYGGENTDTQY
TRBJ2-1 | TRBV7-9 | ASSSAPGGIVNEQF
TRBJ1-2 | TRBV9 | ASSVAAGRTSAGYT
TRBJ2-7 | TRBV25-1 | ASSEYLVYEQY
TRBJ1-2 | TRBV12-3/TRBV12-4 | ASSLNPGHQGYT
TRBJ2-1 | TRBV6-6 | ASSYGGSNEQF
TRBJ1-5 | TRBV20-1 | SAKEGGQPQH
TRBJ1-4 | TRBV9 | ASSPLGSEKLF
TRBJ1-6 | TRBV12-3/TRBV12-4 | ASRLQALKSPLH
TRBJ1-6 | TRBV7-2 | ASSLALRGADSPLH
TRBJ2-1 | TRBV7-2 | ASSPGGDYNEQF
TRBJ2-7 | TRBV7-2 | ASSLRDKIYEQY
TRBJ2-1 | TRBV14 | ASGFSSGGRPLVNEQF
TRBJ2-1 | TRBV18 | ASSLKAGGPFAEQF
TRBJ2-5 | TRBV29-1 | SVHHNEAQY
. | TRBV10-3 | AITDRVYEQY
TRBJ2-3 | TRBV5-1 | ASSSGQVLTDTQY
TRBJ1-4 | TRBV7-8 | ASSGTRTGGREKLF
TRBJ2-1 | TRBV5-1 | ASSRAGGQVDEQF
TRBJ1-2 | TRBV6-5 | ASSYSIVRGYGYT
TRBJ2-3 | TRBV7-2 | ASSPLGGPAADTQY
TRBJ2-5 | TRBV19 | ASRPTVRNQETQY
TRBJ2-3 | TRBV4-2 | ASSQAVLAGDDDRTDTQY
TRBJ2-5 | TRBV20-1 | SASRLSSGWSETQY
TRBJ2-7 | TRBV7-4 | ASSHPRGHSSYEQY
TRBJ2-6 | TRBV6-1 | ASEGGLSGANVLT
TRBJ1-6 | TRBV2 | ASSILASPLH
TRBJ2-1 | TRBV7-9 | ASSSRQGGSYNEQF
TRBJ2-1 | TRBV12-3/TRBV12-4 | ASSIYAGQGYNEQF
TRBJ2-1 | TRBV15 | ATSNRLGAESNEQF
TRBJ1-2 | TRBV6-5 | ASSPLGHYGYT
TRBJ2-3 | TRBV7-3 | ASSFTSRDTQY
TRBJ2-1 | TRBV7-2 | ASSLTSGRYNEQF
TRBJ2-1 | TRBV11-2 | ASRVGGETYNEQF
TRBJ2-3 | TRBV15 | ATSRAGSTDTQY
TRBJ2-7 | TRBV20-1 | SAYGSNYEQY
TRBJ2-1 | TRBV7-3 | ASSLRPGGLLDEQF
TRBJ1-1 | TRBV11-1 | ASSPTRTGLNTEAF
TRBJ2-1 | TRBV20-1 | SAGRSSYNEQF
TRBJ2-1 | TRBV27 | ASSPQLLNEQF